This T cell receptor beta chain was sequenced during a study of blood T cell repertoires in COVID-19. CDR3 length equals 14 residues. Germline V gene data show CDR1 as LNHDA and CDR2 as SQIVND (reference sequence). J gave up 6 bases and V 4 bases, and 3 bases lay outside the gene matches. Repertoires were generated with immunoSEQ multiplex PCR, while TCRdb's copy carries only in-frame clones and drops some. Of roughly 330,000 clones in the sample, 85% to 90% were seen once. The source material was PBMCs or T cells enriched from blood (not recorded which). The TCR originated in a woman between 18 and 30 years old who had recovered from COVID-19. The chain has TRBV19 and TRBJ1-6; 7 positions agree with TRBD1. This chain's CDR3 is CASSTRQGNSPLHF. CDR3 nucleotides: TGTGCCAGTAGTACCCGACAGGGTAATTCACCCCTCCACTTT.